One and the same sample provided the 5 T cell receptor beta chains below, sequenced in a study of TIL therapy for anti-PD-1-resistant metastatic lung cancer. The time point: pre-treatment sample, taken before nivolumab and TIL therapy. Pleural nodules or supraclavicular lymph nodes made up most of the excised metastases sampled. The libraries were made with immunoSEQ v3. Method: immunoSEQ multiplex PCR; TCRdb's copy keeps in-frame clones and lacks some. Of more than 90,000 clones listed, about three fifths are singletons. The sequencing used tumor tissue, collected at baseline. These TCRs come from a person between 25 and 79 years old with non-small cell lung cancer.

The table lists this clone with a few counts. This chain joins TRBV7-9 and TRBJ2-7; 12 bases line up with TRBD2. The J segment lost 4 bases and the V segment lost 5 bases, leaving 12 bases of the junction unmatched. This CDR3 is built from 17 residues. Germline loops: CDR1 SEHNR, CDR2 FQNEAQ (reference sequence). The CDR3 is CASSLASGGASIYEQYF. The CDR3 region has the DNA TGTGCCAGCAGCCTTGCTAGCGGGGGGGCCTCCATTTACGAGCAGTACTTC.

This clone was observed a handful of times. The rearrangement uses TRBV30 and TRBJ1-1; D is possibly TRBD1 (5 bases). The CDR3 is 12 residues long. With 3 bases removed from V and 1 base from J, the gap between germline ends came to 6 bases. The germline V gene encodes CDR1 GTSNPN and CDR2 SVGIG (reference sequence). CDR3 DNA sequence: TGTGCCTGGAGAGGACAGAACACTGAAGCTTTCTTT. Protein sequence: CAWRGQNTEAFF.

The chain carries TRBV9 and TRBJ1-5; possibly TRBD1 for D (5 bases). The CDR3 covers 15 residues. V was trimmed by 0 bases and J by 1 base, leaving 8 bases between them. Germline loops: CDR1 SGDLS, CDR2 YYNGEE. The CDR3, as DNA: TGTGCCAGCAGCGTAGGGCAGGGAAGCAATCAGCCCCAGCATTTT. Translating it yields CASSVGQGSNQPQHF.

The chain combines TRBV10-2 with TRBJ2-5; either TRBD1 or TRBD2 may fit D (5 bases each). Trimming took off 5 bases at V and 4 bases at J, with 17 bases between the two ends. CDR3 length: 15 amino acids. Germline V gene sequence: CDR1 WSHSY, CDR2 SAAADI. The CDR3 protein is CASSKAGRGGETQYF. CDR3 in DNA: TGCGCCAGCAGTAAAGCAGGGAGAGGAGGAGAGACCCAGTACTTC.

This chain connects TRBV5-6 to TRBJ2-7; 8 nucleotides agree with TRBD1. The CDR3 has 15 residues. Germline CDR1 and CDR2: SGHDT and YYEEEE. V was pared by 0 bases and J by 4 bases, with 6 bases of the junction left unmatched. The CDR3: CASSLEDRASYEQYF. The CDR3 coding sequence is TGTGCCAGCAGCTTGGAGGACAGGGCCTCGTACGAGCAGTACTTC.